Listed here are 11 T cell receptor beta chains from one sample, sequenced in a study of regulatory T cells in long-lasting Graves disease. Assembly of TCR beta libraries relied on iRepertoire HTBI primers together with Arm-PCR of CDR3 regions. TCRdb recomputed calls from the multiplex PCR reads with MiXCR, one row per CDR3 protein. The sample holds about 380,000 distinct CDR3 sequences, about a sixth seen once. Stated time point: newly diagnosed GD, antithyroid drugs for less than 3 months. PBMC RNA was the source of the TCR library. Material: peripheral blood mononuclear cells (PBMCs), obtained at new diagnosis, from a patient treated with antithyroid drugs. The receptors derive from a female donor with Graves disease.

V is TRBV5-4 and J is TRBJ1-2, with 12 bases fitting TRBD1. The V segment lost 1 base and the J segment 4 bases; nucleotides outside the gene matches: 5. CDR3 size: 16 residues. Germline assignment: CDR1 SGHNT and CDR2 YYREEE (reference sequence). The CDR3: CASSLPRDRGPYGYTF. CDR3 coding DNA: TGTGCCAGCAGCTTGCCCCGGGACAGGGGGCCCTATGGCTACACCTTC.

This clonotype was recorded many times. The CDR3 loop reads CASGTGVGRLNTEAFF. The CDR3 region has the DNA TGTGCTAGTGGTACCGGAGTGGGGCGACTGAACACTGAAGCTTTCTTT. The gene calls are TRBV12-5 and TRBJ1-1; a weak D match, TRBD1 (5 bases). CDR1 is LGHNT and CDR2 is FRNRAP in the germline V gene. The CDR3 has 16 residues. Between the trimmed V and J ends, which lost 5 bases and 0 bases, there was a span of 16 bases.

At least ten counts were recorded for this clonotype. The J gene is TRBJ2-7, the V gene TRBV28, with 9 nucleotides matching TRBD2. Losses at the gene ends were 4 bases for V and 0 bases for J; bases not matched to a gene: 13. The CDR3 runs to 18 residues. Germline-derived CDR1 and CDR2 are MDHEN and SYDVKM. CDR3 region: CASSSSGGGSGSSYEQYF. CDR3 bases: TGTGCCAGCAGTTCCTCAGGGGGTGGTAGCGGGAGCTCCTACGAGCAGTACTTC.

The rearrangement links TRBV7-8 to TRBJ2-1; 8 bases fit TRBD1. The closer fit of TRBJ2-5 to the DNA end suggests the J call may be wrong. Germline values: CDR1 SGHVS, CDR2 FQNEAQ. This CDR3 is 16 amino acids long. For the CDR3, the DNA is TGTGCCAGCAGCTTTAGCAGGGGGGACAGGAAAGAGACCCAGTACTTC. This encodes CASSFSRGDRKETQYF.

This clonotype was seen repeatedly, ten times or more. The rearrangement uses TRBV7-2 and TRBJ1-5; possible D gene TRBD1, 6 bases. V was trimmed by 2 bases and J by 6 bases, leaving 20 bases between them. The CDR3 totals 17 residues. The germline gives CDR1 SGHTA, CDR2 FQGNSA. Here the CDR3 reads CASSLNSQGFGVQPQHF. The CDR3 bases are TGTGCCAGCAGCTTAAATTCTCAGGGGTTTGGCGTTCAGCCCCAGCATTTT.

At least ten counts were recorded for this clonotype. The chain links TRBV20-1 to TRBJ2-7; 13 nucleotides align to TRBD2. CDR3 length: 16 amino acids. Unmatched junction bases numbered 6, after V lost 0 bases and J lost 4 bases. In germline, CDR1 is DFQATT, CDR2 SNEGSKA (reference sequence). CDR3 sequence (DNA): TGCAGTGCTAGAGAAAGGACTAGCGGGGGATTATACGAGCAGTACTTC. Encoded protein: CSARERTSGGLYEQYF.

The chain is built from TRBV11-2 and TRBJ2-1; 14 nucleotides align to TRBD2. The CDR3 contains 15 residues. The germline V gene has CDR1 SGHAT and CDR2 FQNNGV. Germline trimming cut 4 bases from V and 7 bases from J; bases unmatched to any gene: 3. CDR3 residues: CASSSRTSGGNEQFF. The DNA for the CDR3 is TGTGCCAGCAGCTCGAGGACTAGCGGGGGGAATGAGCAGTTCTTC.

CDR3 DNA: TGCAGTGCTAGAGTACCCGCGGGGGCGGCCTACGAGCAGTACTTC. This encodes CSARVPAGAAYEQYF. The chain is built from TRBV20-1 and TRBJ2-7; a possible D gene is TRBD2 (7 bases). The germline CDR1 and CDR2 sequences are DFQATT and SNEGSKA (reference sequence). Trimming took off 1 base at V and 2 bases at J, with 15 bases between the two ends. The CDR3 totals 15 residues.

The sample holds many counts of this clonotype. V gene TRBV5-5 combines with J gene TRBJ1-2; TRBD1 matches 7 bases. CDR3 length equals 14 residues. Germline loops: CDR1 SGHKS, CDR2 YYEKEE (reference sequence). J was trimmed by 4 bases and V by 1 base; bases with no gene match: 4. In DNA, the CDR3 is TGTGCCAGCAGCTTGCCAGGGGGGAGCTATGGCTACACCTTC. As protein: CASSLPGGSYGYTF. Full variable domain (missing parts from reference TRBV5-5 and TRBJ1-2): DAGVTQSPTHLIKTRGQQVTLRCSPISGHKSVSWYQQVLGQGPQFIFQYYEKEERGRGNFPDRFSARQFPNYSSELNVNALLLGDSALYLCASSLPGGSYGYTFGSGTRLTVV.

The chain couples TRBV4-1 to TRBJ2-1; weak D call: TRBD2 (6 bases). In germline, CDR1 is MGHRA, CDR2 YSYEKL. Trimming pared 0 bases from V and 1 base from J, leaving 16 bases between. The CDR3 extends over 18 amino acids. CDR3 protein: CASSQDIGGTRSYNEQFF. CDR3 nucleotides: TGCGCCAGCAGCCAAGATATCGGGGGAACTAGGTCCTACAATGAGCAGTTCTTC.

For this clonotype: A far larger clone is off by one base, so a read error is likely. The V and J genes are TRBV11-2 and TRBJ2-2; D unclear. This CDR3 comprises 11 residues. The V gene's germline CDR1 is SGHAT and CDR2 FQNNGV. The CDR3 reads CANSLSGELFF. In nucleotides, the CDR3 is TGTGCCAACAGCTTATCCGGGGAGCTGTTTTTT.